This T cell receptor (beta chain) was documented in a study of T cell responses to AZD1222 COVID-19 vaccine. About this clone: Its matching antigen is unknown.

This CDR3 has 15 residues. Germline V gene lookup returns CDR1 MNHEY and CDR2 SVGAGI. V shed 6 bases and J 3 bases; nucleotides not matched to a gene: 7. General study findings and limits: Targets within unmutated variant regions were reportedly found for nearly half of spike-specific TCRs. Only a handful of AZD1222 recipients, roughly six in all, had baseline seropositivity. Spike-specific TCR depth and breadth grew after two AZD1222 doses.

Libraries were prepared by immunoSEQ multiplex PCR; TCRdb keeps only in-frame clonotypes and omits some of them. Of 130,000 or so clones in the sample, more than 80% are singletons; the top ten hold 4% to 5%. The sequence was obtained from an adult who received the MenACWY meningococcal vaccine as a control. V is TRBV6-5 and J is TRBJ2-1; 8 nucleotides align to TRBD1. Sequenced here: peripheral blood, sampled 28 days after the second dose of the MenACWY control vaccine. The CDR3 reads CASRETGVYYNEQFF. The CDR3 DNA reads TGTGCCAGCAGGGAGACAGGGGTCTACTACAATGAGCAGTTCTTC.